These 24 T cell receptor beta chains originate from one sample sequenced in a study of blood T cell repertoires in COVID-19. The data were produced by immunoSEQ multiplex PCR, yet TCRdb's version contains in-frame clones alone and is incomplete. Of about 72,000 clones listed, about 80% are singletons. Sequences were obtained from peripheral blood. Receptor source: a man aged 55 to 70 with acute or convalescent COVID-19.

The chain recombines TRBV19 with TRBJ1-5; D unresolved. The CDR3 runs 14 residues. V shed 0 bases and J shed 4 bases, with 7 bases lying between them. Germline V CDR1 and CDR2: LNHDA, SQIVND (reference sequence). The CDR3 DNA follows: TGTGCCAGTAGTATAGAGGCTTGGAATCAGCCCCAGCATTTT. This gives the protein CASSIEAWNQPQHF.

The table lists this clone with many counts. The CDR3 reads CASSLGRHSNQPQHF. Here the CDR3 DNA reads TGTGCCAGCAGCTTAGGGAGACATAGCAATCAGCCCCAGCATTTT. The chain has TRBV5-6 and TRBJ1-5; D uncertain. Germline values: CDR1 SGHDT, CDR2 YYEEEE. This CDR3 has 15 residues. V gave up 2 bases and J gave up 0 bases, with 9 bases separating them.

In its sample, this clone was seen many times. V and J are TRBV6-6 and TRBJ1-5, with 9 bases matching TRBD1. This CDR3 is built from 15 residues. Per the germline V gene, CDR1 is MNHNY and CDR2 is SVGAGI (reference sequence). Trimming took 5 bases from V and 3 from J; bases not matched to a gene: 5. The CDR3 sequence is CASSKLQGANQPQHF. CDR3 in DNA: TGTGCCAGCAGTAAGTTACAGGGGGCCAATCAGCCCCAGCATTTT.

J is TRBJ1-1 and V is TRBV14; D remains ambiguous. CDR1 SGHDN and CDR2 FVKESK come from the germline V gene. There are 12 residues in the CDR3. Trimming left V 1 base short and J 3 bases short, with 3 bases between. The CDR3 DNA reads as TGTGCCAGCAGCCAAGCGGACACTGAAGCTTTCTTT. Translated, it gives CASSQADTEAFF.

This rearrangement joins TRBV7-2 to TRBJ2-3; possible D gene TRBD2, 6 bases. Trimming removed 4 bases at V and 6 bases at J, with 17 bases between. CDR1 and CDR2 (germline): SGHTA, FQGNSA. There are 15 residues in the CDR3. CDR3 loop: CASSSVEGARDTQYF. For the CDR3, the DNA is TGTGCCAGCAGCTCCGTGGAGGGTGCTAGGGATACGCAGTATTTT.

The chain has TRBV19 and TRBJ1-3; no clear D gene. This CDR3 contains 13 residues. The germline gives CDR1 LNHDA, CDR2 SQIVND (reference sequence). Trimming left V 10 bases short and J 1 base short, with 11 bases between. Written as DNA, the CDR3 is TGTGCCACCGGGGAGAATTCTGGAAACACCATATATTTT. This gives the protein CATGENSGNTIYF.

The gene calls are TRBV10-3 and TRBJ2-1, with 12 positions matching TRBD2. Germline values: CDR1 ENHRY, CDR2 SYGVKD. V trimming: 2 bases; J trimming: 13 bases; junction bases outside the gene matches: 6. This CDR3 comprises 14 residues. The CDR3 here is CAISEGLAGISQFF. The DNA for the CDR3 is TGTGCCATCAGTGAGGGACTAGCGGGGATAAGTCAGTTCTTC.

DNA for the CDR3: TGTGCCAGCAGCTTAAGGGGTACAGGGGGCACTGAAGCTTTCTTT. The encoded protein is CASSLRGTGGTEAFF. V and J are TRBV11-1 and TRBJ1-1, with 8 positions matching TRBD1. The germline V gene has CDR1 SGHAT and CDR2 FQDESV (reference sequence). With V trimmed by 2 bases and J by 4 bases, 6 bases remained unmatched. CDR3 length equals 15 residues.

V is TRBV10-1 and J is TRBJ1-1, with TRBD1 matching 7 bases. The ends lost 8 bases at V and 3 bases at J; junction bases unmatched: 3. Germline V gene lookup returns CDR1 WNHNN and CDR2 SYGVQD (reference sequence). This CDR3 is 12 amino acids long. The DNA for the CDR3 is TGCGCCAGCTCCAGGGGGGACACTGAAGCTTTCTTT. It translates to CASSRGDTEAFF.

The genes are TRBV14 and TRBJ1-3, with a possible D match to TRBD1 (5 bases). CDR3 length: 15 amino acids. CDR1 SGHDN and CDR2 FVKESK come from the germline V gene. V shed 4 bases and J shed 1 base, with 11 bases lying between them. This CDR3 is CASSRGLQSGNTIYF. CDR3 nucleotides: TGTGCCAGCAGCCGGGGACTCCAATCTGGAAACACCATATATTTT.

The chain links TRBV27 to TRBJ1-6; maybe TRBD1 (6 bases). The ends were cut back, 2 bases at V and 6 bases at J, with 23 bases in the middle. This CDR3 region has 19 residues. Germline lookup yields CDR1 MNHEY and CDR2 SMNVEV (reference sequence). The CDR3 spells CASSLGPTGSPALNSPLHF. Here the CDR3 DNA reads TGTGCCAGCAGTTTAGGCCCCACAGGGTCCCCAGCCCTTAATTCACCCCTCCACTTT.

This clone showed up just once. The gene calls are TRBV30 and TRBJ1-2, with TRBD1 as a possible D gene (5 bases). The germline V gene encodes CDR1 GTSNPN and CDR2 SVGIG (reference sequence). This CDR3 region has 12 residues. Trimming took off 4 bases at V and 6 bases at J, with 12 bases between the two ends. CDR3 region: CAWIPRGHGYTF. The CDR3 bases are TGTGCCTGGATCCCAAGGGGTCATGGCTACACCTTC.

V gene TRBV7-9 combines with J gene TRBJ2-3, with 7 bases matching TRBD1. Trimming at V came to 5 bases and at J to 3 bases, leaving 5 bases not matched to a gene. The CDR3 runs 14 residues. Germline loops: CDR1 SEHNR, CDR2 FQNEAQ (reference sequence). CDR3 amino acids: CASSPTGTTDTQYF. The CDR3 nucleotides are TGTGCCAGCAGCCCGACAGGGACAACAGATACGCAGTATTTT.

In DNA form, the CDR3 reads TGTGCCAGCAGTGCCTACAGGGAATCACCCCTCCACTTT. It translates to CASSAYRESPLHF. The chain joins TRBV12-3 or TRBV12-4 to TRBJ1-6; tentatively, D is TRBD1 (6 bases). The V gene lost 5 bases and the J gene lost 10 bases, with 12 bases spanning the gap. This CDR3 is built from 13 residues.

This chain connects TRBV5-1 to TRBJ2-3; 8 bases agree with TRBD2. V trimming: 4 bases; J trimming: 2 bases; junction bases outside the gene matches: 6. The CDR3 runs 15 residues. CDR1 and CDR2 from the germline V gene are SGHRS and YFSETQ. CDR3 region: CASSIELAATDTQYF. Here the CDR3 DNA reads TGCGCCAGCAGCATAGAACTAGCGGCCACAGATACGCAGTATTTT.

The V and J genes are TRBV30 and TRBJ1-6, with D tentatively TRBD1 (5 bases). With 1 base removed from V and 0 bases from J, the gap between germline ends came to 13 bases. This CDR3 contains 17 residues. Germline V CDR1 and CDR2: GTSNPN, SVGIG (reference sequence). The CDR3 sequence: CAWSADGGSSYNSPLHF. The CDR3, as DNA: TGTGCCTGGAGTGCCGACGGGGGGAGCTCCTATAATTCACCCCTCCACTTT.

The rearrangement joins TRBV4-2 to TRBJ1-2; tentative D call: TRBD1 (5 bases). Trimming pared 0 bases from V and 3 bases from J, leaving 14 bases between. This CDR3 contains 16 residues. Germline-derived CDR1 and CDR2 are LGHNA and YNFKEQ. CDR3 in amino acids: CASSQDARGGDYGYTF. The CDR3 DNA follows: TGTGCCAGCAGCCAAGATGCCCGGGGGGGTGACTATGGCTACACCTTC.

The rearrangement links TRBV3-1 (or the pseudogene TRBV3-2) to TRBJ2-7; 7 bases agree with TRBD2. After removal of 0 bases from V and 2 bases from J, the junction contained 1 base not matched to a gene. Germline values: CDR1 LGHDT, CDR2 YNNKEL (reference sequence). This CDR3 has 14 amino acids. Here the CDR3 DNA reads TGTGCCAGCAGCCAAGATGGGACTACCTACGAGCAGTACTTC. Translating gives CASSQDGTTYEQYF.

J is TRBJ1-6 and V is TRBV7-9; 7 bases fit TRBD1. The junction had 1 base not matched to a gene; V was cut back by 1 base and J by 7 bases. Germline V CDR1 and CDR2: SEHNR, FQNEAQ (reference sequence). The CDR3 contains 14 residues. The CDR3 nucleotides are TGTGCCAGCAGCTTAGAACAGGGGAATTCACCCCTCCACTTT. Translation: CASSLEQGNSPLHF.

This sequence joins TRBV4-1 and TRBJ2-5; D gene ambiguous. CDR1 and CDR2 from the germline V gene are MGHRA and YSYEKL. V was trimmed by 1 base and J by 5 bases, leaving 2 bases between them. The CDR3 extends over 11 amino acids. As DNA, the CDR3 is TGCGCCAGCAGCCAAGCGGAGACCCAGTACTTC. Amino acids: CASSQAETQYF.

This clone was seen just once. The rearrangement links TRBV6-5 to TRBJ2-5; 10 bases fit TRBD2. V was pared by 7 bases and J by 5 bases, with 10 bases of the junction left unmatched. The CDR3 sequence is 15 residues long. Germline V gene lookup returns CDR1 MNHEY and CDR2 SVGAGI. CDR3 loop: CASNLAGAPRETQYF. As DNA, the CDR3 is TGTGCCAGCAACCTAGCGGGGGCCCCGAGGGAGACCCAGTACTTC.

This clone was counted once. J is TRBJ2-5 and V is TRBV29-1; 9 positions match TRBD2. This CDR3 contains 14 residues. V shed 5 bases and J 2 bases; nucleotides not matched to a gene: 6. Germline CDR1 reads SQVTM; CDR2 reads ANQGSEA. The DNA of the CDR3 is TGCAGCGTTCCCCGGGCGGGGGGGCAAGAGACCCAGTACTTC. Translated: CSVPRAGGQETQYF.

This chain connects TRBV6-2 or TRBV6-3 to TRBJ1-5; TRBD1 agrees at 7 bases. This CDR3 region has 17 residues. With V trimmed by 0 bases and J by 2 bases, 7 bases remained unmatched. The V gene's germline CDR1 is MNHEY and CDR2 SVGEGT. CDR3: CASSYSGKGAGNQPQHF. CDR3 in DNA: TGTGCCAGCAGTTACTCGGGGAAGGGGGCTGGCAATCAGCCCCAGCATTTT.

V gene TRBV25-1 combines with J gene TRBJ1-2; D is unresolved. Trimming pared 8 bases from V and 0 bases from J, leaving 7 bases between. CDR3 length: 12 residues. Germline V gene lookup returns CDR1 MGHDK and CDR2 SYGVNS. The CDR3 DNA follows: TGTGCCAGCGAGAGAGCTAACTATGGCTACACCTTC. Translated: CASERANYGYTF.